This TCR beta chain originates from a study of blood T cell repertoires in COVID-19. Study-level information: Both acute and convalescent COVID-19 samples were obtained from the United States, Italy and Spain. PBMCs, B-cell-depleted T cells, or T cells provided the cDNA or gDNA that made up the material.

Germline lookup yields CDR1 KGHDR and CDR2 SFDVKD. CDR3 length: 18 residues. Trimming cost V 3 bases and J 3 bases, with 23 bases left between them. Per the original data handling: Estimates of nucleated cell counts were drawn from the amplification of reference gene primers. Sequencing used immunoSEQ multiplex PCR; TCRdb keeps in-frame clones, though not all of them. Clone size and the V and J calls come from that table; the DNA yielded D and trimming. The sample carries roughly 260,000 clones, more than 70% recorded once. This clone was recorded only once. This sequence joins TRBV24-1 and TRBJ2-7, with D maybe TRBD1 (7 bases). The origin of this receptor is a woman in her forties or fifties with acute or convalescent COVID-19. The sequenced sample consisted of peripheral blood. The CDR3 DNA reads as TGTGCCACCAGTGATGGTGAGGGGGCAAGCGGACTAATCTACGAGCAGTACTTC. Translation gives CATSDGEGASGLIYEQYF.